These 11 T cell receptor beta chains were all obtained from the same sample, sequenced in a study of long-term antiretroviral therapy in people with HIV. With survey level as its setting, the immunoSEQ assay was v3.0. Libraries were prepared by immunoSEQ multiplex PCR; TCRdb keeps only in-frame clonotypes and omits some of them. The sample shows about 19,000 clones, 76% of them seen only once. The material was unsorted PBMCs, obtained 0.5 years before starting antiretroviral therapy. The origin of the receptors is a woman aged 45-65 years with HIV.

The chain couples TRBV6-1 to TRBJ2-5, with 11 bases lining up with TRBD2. The CDR3 has 16 residues. Germline V gives CDR1 MNHNS, CDR2 SASEGT. V was pared by 4 bases and J by 3 bases, with 7 bases of the junction left unmatched. The CDR3 protein is CASSVAIAGGEETQYF. The CDR3 DNA reads TGTGCCAGCAGTGTAGCTATAGCGGGGGGGGAAGAGACCCAGTACTTC.

The V gene is TRBV7-2, the J gene TRBJ2-3; D uncertain. The germline V gene encodes CDR1 SGHTA and CDR2 FQGNSA. CDR3 length: 12 residues. Deletions cut 4 bases from V and 8 bases from J, with 10 bases between. CDR3 region: CASSSSLGTQYF. In DNA form, the CDR3 reads TGTGCCAGCAGCTCGTCGTTAGGTACGCAGTATTTT.

The chain employs TRBV11-2 and TRBJ2-3; TRBD2 aligns across 10 bases. V shed 5 bases, J shed 5 bases, and the junction held 13 bases outside the gene matches. The germline V gene encodes CDR1 SGHAT and CDR2 FQNNGV. The CDR3 spans 17 residues. The CDR3 loop is CASSPRGAGGHQDTQYF. The DNA for the CDR3 is TGTGCCAGCAGCCCCCGAGGAGCGGGGGGGCATCAAGATACGCAGTATTTT.

The chain joins TRBV29-1 to TRBJ2-5; 12 bases align to TRBD1. This CDR3 contains 15 residues. Germline CDR1 is SQVTM and CDR2 is ANQGSEA. The J segment lost 7 bases and the V segment lost 3 bases, leaving 9 bases of the junction unmatched. The CDR3 DNA reads as TGCAGCGTTGAGTCTCCGGGACAGGGGGCGAGGACCCAGTACTTC. Protein product: CSVESPGQGARTQYF.

This chain connects TRBV7-9 to TRBJ1-2; TRBD1 agrees at 7 bases. The CDR3 runs 11 residues. Germline V gene data show CDR1 as SEHNR and CDR2 as FQNEAQ (reference sequence). This CDR3 is CVLGGDRGYTF. In DNA form, the CDR3 reads TGTGTCCTCGGGGGGGACAGAGGCTACACCTTC.

The rearrangement links TRBV19 to TRBJ1-6, with a tentative D call TRBD1 (5 bases). The CDR3 totals 13 residues. CDR1 is LNHDA and CDR2 is SQIVND in the germline V gene (reference sequence). V lost 3 bases to trimming and J lost 12 bases, with 12 bases between them. The CDR3 reads CASSMSGPGPLHF. The DNA of the CDR3 is TGTGCCAGTAGTATGTCAGGGCCGGGACCCCTCCACTTT.

The chain is built from TRBV30 and TRBJ1-6; 7 bases map to TRBD1. CDR1 GTSNPN and CDR2 SVGIG come from the germline V gene (reference sequence). The trim removed 4 bases at V and 9 bases at J, leaving 9 bases unmatched. The CDR3 has 14 amino acids. In DNA form, the CDR3 reads TGTGCCTGGAACGCAGGGGGTAATGGTTCACCCCTCCACTTT. This codes for CAWNAGGNGSPLHF.

By proportion, this clone is medium-sized. The V call is TRBV19, the J call TRBJ1-5; possible D gene TRBD1, 5 bases. The CDR3 covers 15 residues. V gave up 1 base and J gave up 6 bases, with 13 bases separating them. CDR1 is LNHDA, CDR2 SQIVND, per germline (reference sequence). The CDR3 sequence is CASSIGPGLTQPQHF. The CDR3 DNA is TGTGCCAGTAGTATAGGTCCAGGGTTGACTCAGCCCCAGCATTTT.

The chain couples TRBV12-5 to TRBJ1-1; possible D gene TRBD1, 6 bases. The V end was cut by 1 base, the J end by 4 bases, with 16 bases between. CDR3 length: 16 amino acids. Germline lookup yields CDR1 LGHNT and CDR2 FRNRAP. CDR3 protein: CASGLGHLGGGTEAFF. Written as DNA, the CDR3 is TGTGCTAGTGGTTTGGGCCACCTAGGGGGGGGCACTGAAGCTTTCTTT.

CDR3 sequence reads: CASRGENTQYF. In DNA, the CDR3 is TGTGCCAGTAGGGGGGAGAATACGCAGTATTTT. The chain has TRBV19 and TRBJ2-3; the D gene could be TRBD1 or TRBD2 (5 bases each). CDR1 and CDR2 from the germline V gene are LNHDA and SQIVND (reference sequence). The CDR3 loop spans 11 amino acids. V lost 6 bases and J 7 bases, leaving 8 bases between the germline ends. The full variable domain, rest sourced from reference TRBV19 and TRBJ2-3, is DGGITQSPKYLFRKEGQNVTLSCEQNLNHDAMYWYRQDPGQGLRLIYYSQIVNDFQKGDIAEGYSVSREKKESFPLTVTSAQKNPTAFYLCASRGENTQYFGPGTRLTVL.

The rearrangement joins TRBV6-1 to TRBJ2-7; maybe TRBD1 (7 bases). The germline CDR1 and CDR2 sequences are MNHNS and SASEGT. Trimming shortened V by 6 bases and J by 3 bases, and 9 bases separated the two germline ends. This CDR3 comprises 12 residues. The CDR3 coding sequence is TGTGCCAGCAGGCGGGACAGCTACGAGCAGTACGTC. It translates to CASRRDSYEQYV.